The 8 T cell receptor beta chains below all came from one sample that was sequenced in a study of blood T cell repertoires in COVID-19. Sequencing used immunoSEQ multiplex PCR; TCRdb keeps in-frame clones, though not all of them. The table includes around 30,000 clones, roughly 84% detected once. Sequencing used peripheral blood. The receptor source for this set is a human donor in a cohort sampled during active COVID-19. The donor label of this sample is uncertain.

The chain uses TRBV29-1 and TRBJ2-3; the D is unclear. The V end lost 3 bases, the J end lost 2 bases, and 6 bases lay between the germline ends. The CDR3 consists of 12 residues. CDR1 and CDR2 from the germline V gene are SQVTM and ANQGSEA. The DNA for the CDR3 is TGCAGCGTTGAGACTGCCACAGATACGCAGTATTTT. Translated, it gives CSVETATDTQYF.

The chain has TRBV18 and TRBJ2-1, with 7 bases identical to TRBD1. Germline loops: CDR1 KGHSH, CDR2 LQKENI. The V and J ends lost 5 bases and 9 bases, in that order; junction bases with no gene match: 10. CDR3 length: 14 residues. The CDR3 nucleotides are TGTGCCAGCTCAGCCTCGACAGGGACGGGTGAGCAGTTCTTC. Translating it yields CASSASTGTGEQFF.

In this sample, this clone turned up a few times. The chain is built from TRBV7-8 and TRBJ2-1, with D maybe TRBD1 (6 bases). Trimming took 5 bases from V and 13 from J, leaving 30 bases between them. Germline assignment: CDR1 SGHVS and CDR2 FQNEAQ. This CDR3 comprises 17 residues. CDR3 sequence (DNA): TGTGCCAGCAGCCCCCCCCTCCGACTCACCAGGGGCGGAGACCAGTTCTTC. Its translation is CASSPPLRLTRGGDQFF.

The V call is TRBV6-5, the J call TRBJ1-6; D unresolved. The CDR3 covers 14 residues. Germline V gives CDR1 MNHEY, CDR2 SVGAGI. V dropped 8 bases and J dropped 9 bases, with 17 bases sitting between them. The CDR3 nucleotides are TGTGCCAGCGGGGAGAGGGCGGTGGCTTCACCCCTCCACTTT. Residues: CASGERAVASPLHF.

V and J are TRBV11-2 and TRBJ1-2; TRBD1 agrees at 7 bases. Germline assignment: CDR1 SGHAT and CDR2 FQNNGV. CDR3 size: 13 residues. After removal of 6 bases from V and 5 bases from J, the junction contained 6 bases not matched to a gene. This chain's CDR3 is CASSARGIYGYTF. CDR3 in DNA: TGTGCCAGCAGTGCCAGGGGGATTTATGGCTACACCTTC.

This chain connects TRBV10-3 to TRBJ1-4, with no clear D. The germline CDR1 and CDR2 sequences are ENHRY and SYGVKD. The CDR3 loop spans 15 amino acids. The germline V and J ends were trimmed by 3 bases and 1 base, with 9 bases remaining between them. The CDR3 coding sequence is TGTGCCATCAGTGACGGGGAACGAACTAATGAAAAACTGTTTTTT. Its protein is CAISDGERTNEKLFF.

The chain carries TRBV5-8 and TRBJ2-5; 10 positions match TRBD1. Germline V gives CDR1 SGHTS, CDR2 YDEGEE. The CDR3 spans 17 residues. After removal of 2 bases from V and 1 base from J, the junction contained 8 bases not matched to a gene. CDR3 in amino acids: CASSFQPGTGVQETQYF. The CDR3 DNA follows: TGTGCCAGCAGCTTCCAGCCCGGGACAGGGGTCCAAGAGACCCAGTACTTC.

This sequence joins TRBV15 and TRBJ2-7, with 8 bases identical to TRBD2. Germline V gene lookup returns CDR1 LNHNV and CDR2 YYDKDF (reference sequence). The CDR3 runs 15 residues. The V segment lost 3 bases and the J segment 6 bases; nucleotides outside the gene matches: 10. In DNA form, the CDR3 reads TGTGCCACCAGCAGGGAAACTAACAGCGGGGGCGAGCAGTACTTC. As protein: CATSRETNSGGEQYF.